A single sample is the source of the 32 T cell receptor beta chains below, sequenced in a study of blood T cell repertoires in COVID-19. The repertoire was sequenced with immunoSEQ multiplex PCR; TCRdb's copy has only in-frame clones and lacks some. The table lists 200,000 to 250,000 clones, around four fifths of them singletons. Sequenced: peripheral blood. All receptors come from a woman older than 75 with COVID-19, enrolled during active disease.

The chain has TRBV18 and TRBJ2-2; D may be TRBD1 (6 bases). The CDR3 consists of 14 residues. Trimming removed 3 bases at V and 6 bases at J, with 11 bases between. Germline CDR1 reads KGHSH; CDR2 reads LQKENI. In DNA, the CDR3 is TGTGCCAGCTCACCCACAGGGATTCCCGGGGAGCTGTTTTTT. Translation gives CASSPTGIPGELFF.

Here the CDR3 reads CASTRMTGELFF. The CDR3 bases are TGTGCCAGCACGCGGATGACCGGGGAGCTGTTTTTT. This sequence joins TRBV11-2 and TRBJ2-2, with D unresolved. The germline gives CDR1 SGHAT, CDR2 FQNNGV. V lost 7 bases and J 5 bases, leaving 8 bases between the germline ends. The CDR3 length is 12 residues.

The chain combines TRBV5-8 with TRBJ1-2, with 8 bases matching TRBD1. Germline CDR1 SGHTS, CDR2 YDEGEE. The length of the CDR3 is 15 residues. V was clipped by 0 bases and J by 4 bases; unmatched bases: 5. The CDR3: CASSLDRDRFYGYTF. The CDR3 DNA sequence: TGTGCCAGCAGCTTGGATCGGGACAGGTTCTATGGCTACACCTTC.

The V call is TRBV10-1, the J call TRBJ2-7; the D gene is possibly TRBD2 (5 bases). The CDR3 is made up of 14 amino acids. Trimming stripped 4 bases from V and 7 bases from J, with 17 bases between. Germline-derived CDR1 and CDR2 are WNHNN and SYGVQD (reference sequence). The DNA for the CDR3 is TGCGCCAGCAGTGGACAAGTAGTAACGGGGGAGCAGTACTTC. Translation: CASSGQVVTGEQYF.

This rearrangement joins TRBV4-1 to TRBJ2-3; 7 nucleotides line up with TRBD2. CDR1 is MGHRA and CDR2 is YSYEKL in the germline V gene. This CDR3 region has 13 residues. Trimming cost V 1 base and J 11 bases; bases outside gene matches: 6. CDR3 bases: TGCGCCAGCAGCCAAGTAGCGGTAGCGGGGCAGTATTTT. It yields the protein CASSQVAVAGQYF.

This rearrangement joins TRBV30 to TRBJ1-4; the match to TRBD1 covers 10 bases. CDR1 and CDR2 (germline): GTSNPN, SVGIG (reference sequence). Trimming removed 1 base from V and 11 bases from J; junction bases left unmatched: 7. The CDR3 spans 14 residues. CDR3 nucleotides: TGTGCCTGGAGTGAAACCGGGACAGGGGAGAAACTGTTTTTT. Amino acids: CAWSETGTGEKLFF.

The chain has TRBV19 and TRBJ2-1; perhaps TRBD1 as D (6 bases). The CDR3 is made up of 12 amino acids. V was shortened by 6 bases and J by 6 bases, with 9 bases between the two germline ends. From germline, CDR1 is LNHDA and CDR2 SQIVND (reference sequence). The chain's CDR3 is CASRRDINEQFF. The CDR3, as DNA: TGTGCCAGTAGGAGGGACATCAATGAGCAGTTCTTC.

The J gene is TRBJ2-7, the V gene TRBV19; 8 positions match TRBD2. The CDR3 totals 14 residues. Germline V gene lookup returns CDR1 LNHDA and CDR2 SQIVND (reference sequence). Trimming removed 2 bases from V and 4 bases from J; junction bases left unmatched: 4. The CDR3 region is CASSIKTGGYEQYF. Written as DNA, the CDR3 is TGTGCCAGTAGTATAAAAACGGGAGGGTACGAGCAGTACTTC.

This clone was found once. The J gene is TRBJ2-3, the V gene TRBV4-1; D gene unclear. The V end lost 5 bases, the J end lost 2 bases, and 14 bases lay between the germline ends. The V gene's germline CDR1 is MGHRA and CDR2 YSYEKL. This CDR3 is 15 amino acids long. CDR3 coding DNA: TGCGCCAGCAGCAAACAGAGCTTGTACACAGATACGCAGTATTTT. This sequence encodes CASSKQSLYTDTQYF.

This chain connects TRBV29-1 to TRBJ2-7; 10 bases match TRBD2. The germline V gene encodes CDR1 SQVTM and CDR2 ANQGSEA. This CDR3 spans 15 amino acids. After removal of 0 bases from V and 3 bases from J, the junction contained 5 bases not matched to a gene. CDR3 sequence reads: CSVEDRASGSYEQYF. For the CDR3, the DNA is TGCAGCGTTGAAGATCGTGCTAGCGGGAGCTACGAGCAGTACTTC.

The rearrangement joins TRBV5-1 to TRBJ2-3; the match to TRBD2 covers 11 bases. The CDR3 spans 16 residues. Trimming cost V 0 bases and J 6 bases; bases outside gene matches: 6. Germline loops: CDR1 SGHRS, CDR2 YFSETQ. The CDR3 here is CASSLARLAGIDTQYF. The CDR3 DNA follows: TGCGCCAGCAGCTTGGCCCGACTAGCGGGGATCGATACGCAGTATTTT.

A few counts support this clone. The V and J genes are TRBV20-1 and TRBJ1-2, with D possibly TRBD1 on 6 matching bases. This CDR3 has 10 amino acids. Deletions cut 1 base from V and 12 bases from J, with 9 bases between. In germline, CDR1 is DFQATT, CDR2 SNEGSKA (reference sequence). CDR3 loop: CSARVGGDTF. The CDR3, as DNA: TGCAGTGCTAGAGTAGGGGGGGACACCTTC.

The chain uses TRBV6-2 or TRBV6-3 and TRBJ1-5, with TRBD1 matching over 12 bases. V was clipped by 2 bases and J by 4 bases; unmatched bases: 9. The CDR3 sequence is 18 residues long. CDR1 MNHEY and CDR2 SVGEGT come from the germline V gene. As DNA, the CDR3 is TGTGCCAGCAGTTACGGGACAGGGGGCTCAAGGGTAAATCAGCCCCAGCATTTT. It translates to CASSYGTGGSRVNQPQHF.

This sequence joins TRBV6-6 and TRBJ2-4, with a weak D call TRBD1 (5 bases). The CDR3 consists of 15 residues. Between the trimmed V and J ends, which lost 3 bases and 0 bases, there was a span of 9 bases. Germline V CDR1 and CDR2: MNHNY, SVGAGI (reference sequence). CDR3 sequence: CASSYQGLAKNIQYF. The CDR3 DNA sequence: TGTGCCAGCAGTTATCAGGGCCTAGCCAAAAACATTCAGTACTTC.

The genes are TRBV24-1 and TRBJ2-7; 8 nucleotides align to TRBD1. CDR3 length equals 14 residues. The trim removed 5 bases at V and 2 bases at J, leaving 4 bases unmatched. Germline CDR1 reads KGHDR; CDR2 reads SFDVKD. CDR3 in amino acids: CATSAGQEPYEQYF. CDR3 in DNA: TGTGCCACCAGTGCGGGACAGGAGCCCTACGAGCAGTACTTC.

The rearrangement links TRBV18 to TRBJ2-1, with D perhaps TRBD1 (5 bases). The CDR3 has 15 amino acids. Germline lookup yields CDR1 KGHSH and CDR2 LQKENI. The ends were cut back, 1 base at V and 3 bases at J, with 10 bases in the middle. The CDR3 is CASSPQTVDYNEQFF. The CDR3 bases are TGTGCCAGCTCACCACAGACAGTGGACTACAATGAGCAGTTCTTC.

This clone has just a few counts. The chain carries TRBV3-1 (or the pseudogene TRBV3-2) and TRBJ1-3; D may be TRBD1 (5 bases). The germline gives CDR1 LGHDT, CDR2 YNNKEL (reference sequence). The CDR3 covers 15 residues. The V and J ends lost 2 bases and 1 base respectively, with 9 bases between them. CDR3 coding DNA: TGTGCCAGCAGCCAATTTGCAGGGTCTGGAAACACCATATATTTT. It is translated as CASSQFAGSGNTIYF.

The rearrangement links TRBV2 to TRBJ1-5; D may be TRBD1 (5 bases). The CDR3 is made up of 14 amino acids. Trimming took 6 bases from V and 0 from J, leaving 9 bases between them. The germline V gene encodes CDR1 SNHLY and CDR2 FYNNEI. CDR3 region: CASSGGNSNQPQHF. In DNA, the CDR3 is TGTGCCAGCAGCGGGGGAAATAGCAATCAGCCCCAGCATTTT.

This clone was seen only once. V is TRBV11-3 and J is TRBJ2-2; 11 bases are shared with TRBD2. V lost 3 bases, J lost 6 bases, and 6 bases stayed unmatched. The germline gives CDR1 SGHNT, CDR2 YENEEA. The CDR3 totals 16 residues. The CDR3 is CASSFGLAGGSGELFF. In DNA form, the CDR3 reads TGTGCCAGCAGCTTTGGTCTAGCGGGAGGTTCCGGGGAGCTGTTTTTT.

The J gene is TRBJ2-3, the V gene TRBV4-1, with TRBD1 as a possible D gene (5 bases). There are 16 residues in the CDR3. Germline V gene data show CDR1 as MGHRA and CDR2 as YSYEKL. The ends were cut back, 1 base at V and 2 bases at J, with 13 bases in the middle. CDR3 in amino acids: CASSQATGATTDTQYF. CDR3 bases: TGCGCCAGCAGCCAAGCAACAGGAGCGACCACAGATACGCAGTATTTT.

The chain links TRBV7-9 to TRBJ2-3; D is unresolved. CDR3 length: 12 amino acids. From germline, CDR1 is SEHNR and CDR2 FQNEAQ (reference sequence). V dropped 2 bases and J dropped 6 bases, with 6 bases sitting between them. CDR3 DNA: TGTGCCAGCAGCTTAATCCCGGATACGCAGTATTTT. Amino acids: CASSLIPDTQYF. The full variable domain, its missing parts supplied by reference TRBV7-9 and TRBJ2-3, is DTGVSQNPRHKITKRGQNVTFRCDPISEHNRLYWYRQTLGQGPEFLTYFQNEAQLEKSRLLSDRFSAERPKGSFSTLEIQRTEQGDSAMYLCASSLIPDTQYFGPGTRLTVL.

This rearrangement joins TRBV5-1 to TRBJ2-3; 11 bases map to TRBD2. The CDR3 consists of 19 residues. V shed 2 bases and J 1 base; nucleotides not matched to a gene: 12. Per germline, CDR1 SGHRS and CDR2 YFSETQ. CDR3 amino acids: CASSLKGTSGSTGTDTQYF. DNA for the CDR3: TGCGCCAGCAGCTTAAAAGGGACTAGCGGTTCTACTGGCACAGATACGCAGTATTTT.

The gene calls are TRBV6-4 and TRBJ1-1, with D perhaps matching TRBD1 (5 bases). The CDR3 runs to 14 residues. The V gene lost 4 bases and the J gene lost 5 bases, with 14 bases spanning the gap. CDR1 and CDR2 from the germline V gene are MRHNA and SNTAGT. The CDR3 is CASSVESGDTEAFF. CDR3 in DNA: TGTGCCAGCAGTGTAGAATCGGGGGATACTGAAGCTTTCTTT.

The chain has TRBV27 and TRBJ1-1; D is possibly TRBD1 (6 bases). The CDR3 extends over 13 amino acids. The germline V gene has CDR1 MNHEY and CDR2 SMNVEV (reference sequence). V lost 3 bases and J 9 bases, leaving 14 bases between the germline ends. The CDR3 reads CASSLEHGQKAFF. The CDR3 DNA reads as TGTGCCAGCAGTTTGGAGCACGGACAGAAAGCTTTCTTT.

The chain couples TRBV5-6 to TRBJ1-6; D perhaps matches TRBD1 (6 bases). Germline V gene sequence: CDR1 SGHDT, CDR2 YYEEEE. Trimming shortened V by 4 bases and J by 8 bases, and 19 bases separated the two germline ends. The CDR3 consists of 16 residues. In DNA form, the CDR3 reads TGTGCCAGCAGCCCATACCCACAGGGATGGGATTCACCCCTCCACTTT. This gives the protein CASSPYPQGWDSPLHF.

This clone was detected only once. The chain uses TRBV18 and TRBJ2-7, with 9 positions matching TRBD1. The V and J ends lost 8 bases and 6 bases, in that order; junction bases with no gene match: 8. Germline loops: CDR1 KGHSH, CDR2 LQKENI. There are 13 residues in the CDR3. The CDR3 sequence: CASHPTGGAEQYF. CDR3 nucleotides: TGTGCCAGCCACCCGACAGGGGGGGCCGAGCAGTACTTC.

The chain joins TRBV28 to TRBJ1-5; D is uncertain. V lost 7 bases and J 2 bases, leaving 21 bases between the germline ends. This CDR3 is 17 amino acids long. CDR1 and CDR2 (germline): MDHEN, SYDVKM. CDR3 sequence (DNA): TGTGCCAGCAACGCCAGAAGAGAGGTTTATGGCAATCAGCCCCAGCATTTT. Its protein is CASNARREVYGNQPQHF.

J is TRBJ2-1 and V is TRBV6-2 or TRBV6-3; 8 nucleotides line up with TRBD2. V lost 4 bases, J lost 10 bases, and 6 bases stayed unmatched. There are 13 residues in the CDR3. The germline CDR1 and CDR2 sequences are MNHEY and SVGEGT. CDR3 DNA sequence: TGTGCCAGCAGTTCCCCGGGGGGGAGAGAGCAGTTCTTC. Translated, it gives CASSSPGGREQFF.

This sequence joins TRBV19 and TRBJ2-7; TRBD1 might be the D (5 bases). V gave up 4 bases and J gave up 2 bases, with 15 bases separating them. Germline V lookup: CDR1 LNHDA, CDR2 SQIVND (reference sequence). The CDR3 has 15 amino acids. In nucleotides, the CDR3 is TGTGCCAGTAGTAGGACGGCAGGGAAGGCCTACGAGCAGTACTTC. Translated, it gives CASSRTAGKAYEQYF.

The chain uses TRBV5-6 and TRBJ1-1; the D gene is possibly TRBD1 (6 bases). V was clipped by 6 bases and J by 0 bases, with 9 bases between them. This CDR3 contains 13 residues. Germline V CDR1 and CDR2: SGHDT, YYEEEE. CDR3 residues: CASIQGMNTEAFF. In nucleotides, the CDR3 is TGTGCCAGCATCCAGGGGATGAACACTGAAGCTTTCTTT.

The CDR3 DNA sequence: TGTGCCACCAGCAGGGCAGGGGCTAGCACCTACCTCAATGAGCAGTTCTTC. Translation gives CATSRAGASTYLNEQFF. This chain links TRBV15 with TRBJ2-1, with D possibly matching TRBD1 (6 bases). V lost 3 bases to trimming and J lost 6 bases, with 21 bases between them. Germline values: CDR1 LNHNV, CDR2 YYDKDF (reference sequence). This CDR3 comprises 17 residues. The whole variable domain, filled in from reference TRBV15 and TRBJ2-1, reads DAMVIQNPRYQVTQFGKPVTLSCSQTLNHNVMYWYQQKSSQAPKLLFHYYDKDFNNEADTPDNFQSRRPNTSFCFLDIRSPGLGDTAMYLCATSRAGASTYLNEQFFGPGTRLTVL.

This chain connects TRBV7-8 to TRBJ1-6, with D tentatively TRBD1 (6 bases). The CDR3 consists of 14 residues. Deletions cut 5 bases from V and 7 bases from J, with 12 bases between. The V gene's germline CDR1 is SGHVS and CDR2 FQNEAQ. CDR3 sequence (DNA): TGTGCCAGCAGCCGAGGACAGTTGAATTCACCCCTCCACTTT. Encoded protein: CASSRGQLNSPLHF.